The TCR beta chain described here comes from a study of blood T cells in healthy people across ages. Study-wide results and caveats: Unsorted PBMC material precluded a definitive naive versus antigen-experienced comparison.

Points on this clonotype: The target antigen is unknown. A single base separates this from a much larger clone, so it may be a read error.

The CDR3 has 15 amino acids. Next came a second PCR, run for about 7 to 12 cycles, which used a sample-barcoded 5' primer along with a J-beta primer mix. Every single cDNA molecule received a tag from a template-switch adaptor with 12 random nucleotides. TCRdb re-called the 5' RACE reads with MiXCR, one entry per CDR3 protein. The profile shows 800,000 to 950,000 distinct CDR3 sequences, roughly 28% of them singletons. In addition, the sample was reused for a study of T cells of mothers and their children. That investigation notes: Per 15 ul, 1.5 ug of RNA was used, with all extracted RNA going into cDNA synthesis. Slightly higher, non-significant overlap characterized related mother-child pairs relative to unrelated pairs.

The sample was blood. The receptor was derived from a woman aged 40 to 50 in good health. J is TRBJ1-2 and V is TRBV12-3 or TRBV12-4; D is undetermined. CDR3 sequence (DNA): TGTGCCAGCGGTTTAGGCACGGCCTTACTCTATGGCTACACCTTC. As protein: CASGLGTALLYGYTF.